Listed below are T cell receptor beta chains from one sample, sequenced in a study of shared clonotypes between healthy human individuals. TCRdb's table, derived via immunoSEQ multiplex PCR, lists solely in-frame clones and lacks some. The sample lists around 640,000 clones; 90% to 97% were seen once. The sequenced sample consisted of naive CD8+ T cells sorted from blood. These receptors were obtained from a woman aged 25 to 39 in good health. CDR3s include the opening cysteine and the closing phenylalanine or tryptophan. D genes are given only for firm matches. Clone size is not always given. Where it is, it says once, few, many or a class for expanded clones.

j_gene: TRBJ2-1; d_gene: TRBD2; v_gene: TRBV7-3; abundance: NA; CDR3nt: TGTGCCAGCAGCCACGGACTAGCGGGAGGATACAATGAGCAGTTCTTC; CDR3aa: CASSHGLAGGYNEQFF
j_gene: TRBJ1-2; d_gene: TRBD1; v_gene: TRBV29-1; abundance: NA; CDR3nt: TGCAGCGTTGAAGGATCGACAGGGGGCGTTGGCTACACCTTC; CDR3aa: CSVEGSTGGVGYTF
j_gene: TRBJ1-1; d_gene: NA; v_gene: TRBV5-6; abundance: NA; CDR3nt: TGTGCCAGCAGCTTGGTAGGGCGCAGCACTGAAGCTTTCTTT; CDR3aa: CASSLVGRSTEAFF
j_gene: TRBJ2-7; d_gene: TRBD2; v_gene: TRBV28; abundance: NA; CDR3nt: TGTGCCAGTGGACTAGCGGAAACTAACGAGCAGTACTTC; CDR3aa: CASGLAETNEQYF
j_gene: TRBJ2-2; d_gene: TRBD1; v_gene: TRBV7-9; abundance: NA; CDR3nt: TGTGCCAGCAGCGACGGGACAGGGAGGACCGGGGAGCTGTTTTTT; CDR3aa: CASSDGTGRTGELFF
j_gene: TRBJ2-2; d_gene: NA; v_gene: TRBV5-1; abundance: once; CDR3nt: TGCGCCAGCAGTGGGACTAACACCGGGGAGCTGTTTTTT; CDR3aa: CASSGTNTGELFF
j_gene: TRBJ2-5; d_gene: TRBD2; v_gene: TRBV5-3; abundance: NA; CDR3nt: TGTGCCAGAAGCTTCCGAGCGGGAGGGAAAGAGACCCAGTACTTC; CDR3aa: CARSFRAGGKETQYF
j_gene: TRBJ2-7; d_gene: TRBD1; v_gene: TRBV2; abundance: NA; CDR3nt: TGTGCCAGCAGTGAAGCGGAAGGGACAGGGAACTACGAGCGGTACTTC; CDR3aa: CASSEAEGTGNYERYF
j_gene: TRBJ2-7; d_gene: NA; v_gene: TRBV27; abundance: NA; CDR3nt: TGTGCCAGCAGTTTAAACTTCGGGGGCCCCGGGTACGAGCAGTACTTC; CDR3aa: CASSLNFGGPGYEQYF
j_gene: TRBJ2-1; d_gene: NA; v_gene: TRBV19; abundance: NA; CDR3nt: TGTGCCAGTAGTACCTATCAGCTGAGCTCCTACAATGAGCAGTTCTTC; CDR3aa: CASSTYQLSSYNEQFF
j_gene: TRBJ1-5; d_gene: NA; v_gene: TRBV7-8; abundance: NA; CDR3nt: TGTGCCAGCAGCTTTTCGGCACTTGCGAATCAGCCCCAGCATTTT; CDR3aa: CASSFSALANQPQHF
j_gene: TRBJ2-1; d_gene: TRBD2; v_gene: TRBV5-1; abundance: NA; CDR3nt: TGCGCCAGCAGCTTGGAGCGGGACTACAATGAGCAGTTCTTC; CDR3aa: CASSLERDYNEQFF
j_gene: TRBJ2-2; d_gene: NA; v_gene: TRBV27; abundance: NA; CDR3nt: TGTGCCAGCATGTCCCAGGGGTGGTTGGAGCTGTTTTTT; CDR3aa: CASMSQGWLELFF
j_gene: TRBJ2-3; d_gene: NA; v_gene: TRBV18; abundance: NA; CDR3nt: TGTGCCAGCTCACCACGAAGGGACTTCCAGGATACGCAGTATTTT; CDR3aa: CASSPRRDFQDTQYF
j_gene: TRBJ2-1; d_gene: TRBD2; v_gene: TRBV19; abundance: NA; CDR3nt: TGTGCCAGTAGTTCCGAGCGGGGGCTGGGTTTCAATGAGCAGTTCTTC; CDR3aa: CASSSERGLGFNEQFF
j_gene: TRBJ2-1; d_gene: TRBD2; v_gene: TRBV28; abundance: NA; CDR3nt: TGTGCCAGCAGTTTAGAGGCGGGAGCCTACAATGAGCAGTTCTTC; CDR3aa: CASSLEAGAYNEQFF
j_gene: TRBJ1-5; d_gene: NA; v_gene: TRBV18; abundance: NA; CDR3nt: TGTGCCAGCTCGTATAGCAATCAGCCCCAGCATTTT; CDR3aa: CASSYSNQPQHF
j_gene: TRBJ1-1; d_gene: TRBD1; v_gene: TRBV15; abundance: once; CDR3nt: TGTGCCTCTACTTCAGGGGGAGAACACCCTGAAGCTTTCTTT; CDR3aa: CASTSGGEHPEAFF
j_gene: TRBJ2-7; d_gene: NA; v_gene: TRBV14; abundance: NA; CDR3nt: TGTGCCAGCAGCCTAGTAAGGGGGAGCTATGACGAGCAGTACTTC; CDR3aa: CASSLVRGSYDEQYF
j_gene: TRBJ1-1; d_gene: TRBD1; v_gene: TRBV5-1; abundance: NA; CDR3nt: TGCGCCAGCAGCTTGGTTGGGACAGGGGGCGCAGGGGCTGAAGCTTTCTTT; CDR3aa: CASSLVGTGGAGAEAFF
j_gene: TRBJ2-7; d_gene: TRBD1; v_gene: TRBV27; abundance: NA; CDR3nt: TGTGCCAGCAGTTTCAAAGGGGGCGTCTACGAGCAGTACTTC; CDR3aa: CASSFKGGVYEQYF
j_gene: TRBJ2-7; d_gene: NA; v_gene: TRBV28; abundance: NA; CDR3nt: TGTGCCAGCAGTCCCCCCCGTGTCCCCCAAAGCTCCTACGAGCAGTACTTC; CDR3aa: CASSPPRVPQSSYEQYF
j_gene: TRBJ2-2; d_gene: NA; v_gene: TRBV5-1; abundance: NA; CDR3nt: TGCGCCAGCAACGACAAGAACACCGGGGAGCTGTTTTTT; CDR3aa: CASNDKNTGELFF
j_gene: TRBJ1-5; d_gene: NA; v_gene: TRBV19; abundance: NA; CDR3nt: TGTGCCAGTAGTATGGGAGAAGGCTTGGGTCAGCCCCAGCATTTT; CDR3aa: CASSMGEGLGQPQHF
j_gene: TRBJ1-2; d_gene: NA; v_gene: TRBV4-2; abundance: NA; CDR3nt: TGTGCCAGCAGCCAAGTTGGTACACAAGGGCAACGCTATGGCTACACCTTC; CDR3aa: CASSQVGTQGQRYGYTF
j_gene: TRBJ2-7; d_gene: NA; v_gene: TRBV9; abundance: NA; CDR3nt: TGTGCCAGCAGCCTAGACGGGACTTCCTACGAGCAGTACTTC; CDR3aa: CASSLDGTSYEQYF
j_gene: TRBJ1-2; d_gene: NA; v_gene: TRBV27; abundance: NA; CDR3nt: TGTGCCAGCAGTTTACCACCCAACTATGGCTACACCTTC; CDR3aa: CASSLPPNYGYTF
j_gene: TRBJ2-1; d_gene: TRBD2; v_gene: TRBV7-9; abundance: NA; CDR3nt: TGTGCCAGCAGCTTAGCCCCTAGCGGGACCCTTAATGAGCAGTTCTTC; CDR3aa: CASSLAPSGTLNEQFF
j_gene: TRBJ2-7; d_gene: NA; v_gene: TRBV27; abundance: once; CDR3nt: TGTGCCAGCAGTTTCGGGAATACCTACGAGCAGTACTTC; CDR3aa: CASSFGNTYEQYF
j_gene: TRBJ1-1; d_gene: NA; v_gene: TRBV5-8; abundance: NA; CDR3nt: TGTGCCAGCAGGGTAGTCCGCGCTGAAGCTTTCTTT; CDR3aa: CASRVVRAEAFF
j_gene: TRBJ1-2; d_gene: NA; v_gene: TRBV28; abundance: NA; CDR3nt: TGTGCCAGCAGTTTTGTGGGGGGCCTGGGAGGCTACACCTTC; CDR3aa: CASSFVGGLGGYTF
j_gene: TRBJ1-2; d_gene: NA; v_gene: TRBV27; abundance: NA; CDR3nt: TGTGCCAGCAGAAAGCCGGGGTACTATGGCTACACCTTC; CDR3aa: CASRKPGYYGYTF
j_gene: TRBJ2-3; d_gene: TRBD2; v_gene: TRBV7-9; abundance: NA; CDR3nt: TGTGCCAGCAGCGTACGGGGACTAGCGTTCCCAGATACGCAGTATTTT; CDR3aa: CASSVRGLAFPDTQYF
j_gene: TRBJ2-7; d_gene: NA; v_gene: TRBV19; abundance: NA; CDR3nt: TGTGCCAGTAGTATGGGGACTTGGAACGAGCAGTACTTC; CDR3aa: CASSMGTWNEQYF
j_gene: TRBJ2-4; d_gene: NA; v_gene: TRBV5-1; abundance: NA; CDR3nt: TGCGCCAGCAGCTCCATTTACGCAGGGGGGGAAAACATTCAGTACTTC; CDR3aa: CASSSIYAGGENIQYF
j_gene: TRBJ2-4; d_gene: NA; v_gene: TRBV25-1; abundance: once; CDR3nt: TGTGCCAGCAGTGGGGGACTGTCGGACATTCAGTACTTC; CDR3aa: CASSGGLSDIQYF
j_gene: TRBJ2-7; d_gene: NA; v_gene: TRBV11-2; abundance: NA; CDR3nt: TGTGCCAGCAGCTTAGGAGGAGGAGAGCAGTACTTC; CDR3aa: CASSLGGGEQYF
j_gene: TRBJ2-1; d_gene: TRBD2; v_gene: TRBV27; abundance: NA; CDR3nt: TGTGCCAGCAGTCCGACGACTAGCGTACATGAGCAGTTCTTC; CDR3aa: CASSPTTSVHEQFF